The clone carrying this T cell receptor (beta chain) was seen only a few times. J gave up 6 bases and V 3 bases, and 6 bases lay outside the gene matches. The germline V gene has CDR1 SGDLS and CDR2 YYNGEE. This CDR3 has 15 amino acids. This sample was taken from a study of response to subunit inactivated influenza vaccine. A single record per CDR3 protein comes from TCRdb applying MiXCR to the RT-PCR reads. The data hold 750,000 to 850,000 distinct CDR3 sequences, with roughly 18% observed a single time. This receptor was taken from a man in his fifties who received an inactivated influenza vaccine. This chain connects TRBV9 to TRBJ1-2; TRBD1 matches 12 bases. The source material was PBMCs from blood, sampled about 5 days after vaccination. The CDR3 nucleotides are TGTGCCAGCAGCGCGGGACAGGGGGCGGAGGATGGCTACACCTTC. This sequence encodes CASSAGQGAEDGYTF.